The sequence of this T cell receptor (beta chain) was determined in a study of control samples from healthy donors and cancer patients. Produced via immunoSEQ multiplex PCR; TCRdb's table is partial and in-frame only. The sample gives about 130,000 clones, around 90% of which show up once; 2% to 3% is in the top ten. V lost 1 base to trimming and J lost 6 bases, with 7 bases between them. Per the germline V gene, CDR1 is MDHEN and CDR2 is SYDVKM. CDR3 length: 13 residues. The sequence came from a man aged 40-50 years in good health. This chain joins TRBV28 and TRBJ1-5; D gene uncertain. The sequencing input was blood. CDR3 in DNA: TGTGCCAGCAGTTTATTGGGGTTTCAGCCCCAGCATTTT. Protein product: CASSLLGFQPQHF.